Listed below are T cell receptor beta chains from one sample, sequenced in a study of blood T cell repertoires in COVID-19. TCRdb's copy holds only in-frame clones and misses some; the assay was immunoSEQ multiplex PCR. Of some 270,000 clones in the sample, about nine tenths were seen once. The source material was PBMCs or T cells enriched from blood (not recorded which). These receptors all stem from a woman in her 30s with acute COVID-19. The CDR3 runs from the conserved cysteine through the conserved F or W.

v_gene	j_gene	CDR3aa
TRBV11-3	TRBJ1-1	CASSLDPTGIMNTEAFF
TRBV7-9	TRBJ1-2	CASHGTEVFDTF
TRBV2	TRBJ1-5	CASRGAGQPQHF
TRBV13	TRBJ2-2	CASSSGLGLNTGELFF
TRBV6-2/TRBV6-3	TRBJ2-7	CASSYAAAAGERYEQYF
TRBV3-1/TRBV3-2	TRBJ1-5	CASSLSGGNQPQHF
TRBV18	TRBJ2-5	CASSPPGTGGQETQYF
TRBV4-1	TRBJ2-5	CASSQEDGGTQETQYF
TRBV7-6	TRBJ2-1	CASSLSPRDSSDEQFF
TRBV10-3	TRBJ2-7	CATNDRGAYEQYF
TRBV27	TRBJ1-1	CASREGGPTEAFF
TRBV12-3/TRBV12-4	TRBJ1-1	CASSRVNTEAFF
TRBV27	TRBJ2-1	CASRDRGNEQFF
TRBV2	TRBJ1-1	CASRYQGDTEAFF
TRBV12-5	TRBJ1-1	CASGLVRLGQEDLNTEAFF
TRBV5-1	TRBJ2-7	CASSIGPGRGSGSYEQYF
TRBV2	TRBJ1-5	CASSEAAGRSNQPQHF